The entry that follows covers one T cell receptor beta chain sequence. Its target is not known. The length of the CDR3 is 14 residues. Trimming pared 7 bases from V and 6 bases from J, leaving 19 bases between. CDR1 is MNHEY, CDR2 SVGAGI, per germline. Sequencing was performed with immunoSEQ multiplex PCR; in TCRdb, only in-frame clones are kept and a portion is missing. The table lists roughly 48,000 clones, nearly 85% of them singletons. This specimen comes from a study of PD-L1 blockade in urothelial cancer. About the research overall: Analysis of blood occurred 3 weeks (second dose) and 6 weeks after treatment start.

Study results and limitations: TCR clonality was measured in pretreatment peripheral blood. Clonality below the median predicted better survival.

This clonotype originated in a man in his forties with urothelial cancer. The chain combines TRBV6-5 with TRBJ2-7, with D possibly matching TRBD1 (7 bases). This material consisted of PBMCs, taken around atezolizumab (anti-PD-L1) treatment. Here the CDR3 reads CASTLGGAGGEQYF. The CDR3 nucleotides are TGTGCCAGCACCCTAGGCGGGGCAGGGGGCGAGCAGTACTTC.